This entry lists 6 T cell receptor beta chains sequenced from one sample in a study of post-analysis software for immune sequencing data. Findings and caveats of the study: Controls showed lower frequencies than patients for roughly 5 TRBV segments, and TRBV5-6, TRBV5-1 and TRBV20-1 were among these.

No antigen has been identified for these receptors. Unique molecular identifiers were carried by the TCR beta cDNA libraries. TCRdb used MiXCR to reprocess the PCR reads, holding one entry per CDR3 protein. This table has a few hundred thousand distinct CDR3 sequences, 35% to 45% appearing once. Sequenced: blood. These receptor sequences come from a girl between 5 and 17 years old with multiple sclerosis.

The sample holds a few counts of this clonotype. This chain connects TRBV4-3 to TRBJ2-1, with 9 bases matching TRBD2. V was clipped by 0 bases and J by 7 bases; unmatched bases: 7. Germline values: CDR1 LGHNA, CDR2 YSLEER. CDR3 length equals 16 residues. The CDR3 nucleotides read TGCGCCAGCAGCCAAGATTCAGCGGGAGGTGGGAATGAGCAGTTCTTC. Protein product: CASSQDSAGGGNEQFF.

This clonotype came up many times. This chain connects TRBV5-1 to TRBJ1-2; perhaps TRBD1 as D (6 bases). The CDR3 has 13 residues. Germline CDR1 reads SGHRS; CDR2 reads YFSETQ. V was trimmed by 6 bases and J by 4 bases, leaving 13 bases between them. The CDR3 bases are TGCGCCAGCACCCCCGGACAGTCCTATGGCTACACCTTC. It specifies CASTPGQSYGYTF. The whole variable domain, filled in from reference TRBV5-1 and TRBJ1-2, reads KAGVTQTPRYLIKTRGQQVTLSCSPISGHRSVSWYQQTPGQGLQFLFEYFSETQRNKGNFPGRFSGRQFSNSRSEMNVSTLELGDSALYLCASTPGQSYGYTFGSGTRLTVV.

Details on this clonotype: Mismatch with germline at one junction end may stem from a read error. The chain uses TRBV3-1 and TRBJ2-1; weak D call: TRBD2 (6 bases). Germline CDR1 is LGHDT and CDR2 is YNNKEL (reference sequence). The CDR3 runs to 15 residues. For the CDR3, the DNA is TGTGCCAGCAGCCCCAGACTAGTCTCCTACACTGAGCAGTTCTTC. Translation: CASSPRLVSYTEQFF.

As to this clonotype: A much bigger clone sits one base away, suggesting this may be a read error. The chain recombines TRBV30 with TRBJ1-2, with D possibly matching TRBD1 (5 bases). Germline loops: CDR1 GTSNPN, CDR2 SVGIG (reference sequence). CDR3 length equals 12 residues. The CDR3 coding sequence is TGTACCTGGAGTCGACAGCCCTATGGCTACACCTTC. Its protein is CTWSRQPYGYTF.

This clonotype was seen a handful of times. V gene TRBV3-1 combines with J gene TRBJ2-2; 8 bases align to TRBD1. Germline CDR1 LGHDT, CDR2 YNNKEL (reference sequence). CDR3 length: 17 residues. V lost 0 bases to trimming and J lost 0 bases; unmatched junction nucleotides: 3. CDR3 loop: CASSQEGTGANTGELFF. CDR3 in DNA: TGTGCCAGCAGCCAAGAGGGGACAGGCGCGAACACCGGGGAGCTGTTTTTT.

The rearrangement links TRBV12-3 or TRBV12-4 to TRBJ2-7; tentative D call: TRBD2 (7 bases). This CDR3 region has 15 residues. V dropped 0 bases and J dropped 7 bases, with 16 bases sitting between them. CDR3 bases: TGTGCCAGCAGTTTAGCGGGGGGGCCATTAAATGAGCAGTACTTC. It translates to CASSLAGGPLNEQYF.